Described below is a single TCR beta chain sequence and its context. The antigen remains unidentified. This CDR3 spans 14 amino acids. V lost 8 bases, J lost 2 bases, and 17 bases lay in between. Germline V lookup: CDR1 SQVTM, CDR2 ANQGSEA. This entry comes from a study of T cells in Graves' hyperthyroidism and ophthalmopathy. Study-wide findings and caveats: Most clonotypes that expanded in the thyroid above 0.001 also showed up in blood.

Amplification of TCR beta CDR3 regions used RNA as the template. HTBI primers drove first-round RT-PCR of the TCR CDR3. TCRdb ran MiXCR on the multiplex PCR reads and lists one entry per CDR3 protein. The data show under 700,000 distinct CDR3 sequences, roughly 17% seen once. Graves' hyperthyroidism was deemed stable given no ophthalmopathy progression within 18 months. Clinical symptoms, serum thyroxine and TRAb, thyroid ultrasound and orbital computed tomography were used for the diagnoses. The V call is TRBV29-1, the J call TRBJ2-3, with a weak D call TRBD2 (5 bases). The TCR originated in a woman between 18 and 29 years old with Graves' hyperthyroidism. Sequencing used blood. This CDR3 reads CSILRRADTDTQYF. In DNA, the CDR3 is TGCAGCATCTTGCGGCGGGCGGACACAGATACGCAGTATTTT.